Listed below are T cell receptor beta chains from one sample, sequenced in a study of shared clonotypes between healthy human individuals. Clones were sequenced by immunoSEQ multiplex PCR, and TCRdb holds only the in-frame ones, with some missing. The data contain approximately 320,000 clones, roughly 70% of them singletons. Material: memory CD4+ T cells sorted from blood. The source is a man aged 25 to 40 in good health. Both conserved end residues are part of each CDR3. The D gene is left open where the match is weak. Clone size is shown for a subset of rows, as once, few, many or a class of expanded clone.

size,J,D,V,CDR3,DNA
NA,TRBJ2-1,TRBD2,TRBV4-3,CASSRIAGGLNEQFF,TGCGCCAGCAGCCGAATAGCGGGAGGGCTGAATGAGCAGTTCTTC
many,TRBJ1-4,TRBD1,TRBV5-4,CASSSQDRGGEKLFF,TGTGCCAGCAGCTCGCAGGACAGGGGGGGCGAAAAACTGTTTTTT
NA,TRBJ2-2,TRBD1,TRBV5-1,CASSLFQGAPGELFF,TGCGCCAGCAGCTTGTTCCAGGGGGCGCCCGGGGAGCTGTTTTTT
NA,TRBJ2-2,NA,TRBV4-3,CASSQDPPGRRTGELFF,TGCGCCAGCAGCCAAGATCCCCCTGGCAGGAGGACCGGGGAGCTGTTTTTT
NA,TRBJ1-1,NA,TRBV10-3,CAISGGNTEAFF,TGTGCCATCAGTGGGGGGAACACTGAAGCTTTCTTT
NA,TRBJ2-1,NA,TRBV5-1,CASSLPQYNEQFF,TGCGCCAGCAGCCTCCCCCAATACAATGAGCAGTTCTTC
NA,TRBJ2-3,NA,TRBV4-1,CASSLLTVTDTQYF,TGCGCCAGCAGCCTCCTCACAGTCACAGATACGCAGTATTTT
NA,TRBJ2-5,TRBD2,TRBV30,CAWRSLTSGDPETQYF,TGTGCCTGGAGGTCCCTTACTAGCGGGGACCCAGAGACCCAGTACTTC
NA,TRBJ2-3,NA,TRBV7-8,CASSWPAGGTDTQYF,TGTGCCAGCAGCTGGCCGGCGGGTGGTACAGATACGCAGTATTTT
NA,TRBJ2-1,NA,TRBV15,CATSLPGLYNEQFF,TGTGCCACCAGCCTGCCGGGGCTTTACAATGAGCAGTTCTTC
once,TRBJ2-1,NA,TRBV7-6,CASSLYRGNEQFF,TGTGCCAGCAGCTTATACCGGGGAAATGAGCAGTTCTTC
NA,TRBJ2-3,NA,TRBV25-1,CASTVRGLDTQYF,TGTGCCAGCACGGTTCGGGGATTAGATACGCAGTATTTT
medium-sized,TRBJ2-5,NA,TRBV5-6,CASSPRPSEETQYF,TGTGCCAGCAGTCCCCGCCCGAGTGAGGAGACCCAGTACTTC
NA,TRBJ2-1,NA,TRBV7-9,CASSLVLAENSYNEQFF,TGTGCCAGCAGCTTAGTTTTAGCGGAGAACTCCTACAATGAGCAGTTCTTC
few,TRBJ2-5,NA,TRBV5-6,CASSLEVGGGQQLEETQYF,TGTGCCAGCAGCTTGGAAGTAGGAGGAGGACAGCAATTGGAAGAGACCCAGTACTTC
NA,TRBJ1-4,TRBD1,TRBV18,CASSRFRDSATNEKLFF,TGTGCCAGCTCCCGTTTTCGGGACAGTGCAACTAATGAAAAACTGTTTTTT
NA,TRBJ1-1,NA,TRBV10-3,CAISESIGARTEAFF,TGTGCCATCAGTGAGTCGATTGGGGCCAGGACTGAAGCTTTCTTT
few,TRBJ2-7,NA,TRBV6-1,CASSEAWPGVGTYEQYF,TGTGCCAGCAGTGAAGCGTGGCCGGGAGTGGGAACCTACGAGCAGTACTTC
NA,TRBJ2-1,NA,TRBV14,CASSYTLALSSYNEQFF,TGTGCCAGCAGCTACACCCTAGCGTTGAGCTCCTACAATGAGCAGTTCTTC
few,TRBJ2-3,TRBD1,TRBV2,CASSEKSRGLTDTQYF,TGTGCCAGCAGTGAAAAGTCCAGGGGGCTCACAGATACGCAGTATTTT
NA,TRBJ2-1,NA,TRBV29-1,CSVEEVQSGEQFF,TGCAGCGTTGAAGAGGTCCAGTCTGGTGAGCAGTTCTTC
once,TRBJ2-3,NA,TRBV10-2,CASSLRGGADTQYF,TGCGCCAGCTCCCTCAGAGGGGGAGCAGATACGCAGTATTTT
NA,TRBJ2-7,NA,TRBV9,CASSVDPIGSREQYF,TGTGCCAGCAGCGTAGATCCTATCGGATCCCGCGAGCAGTACTTC
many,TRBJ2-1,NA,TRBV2,CASKNTGIGNEQFF,TGTGCCAGTAAAAATACAGGGATTGGTAATGAGCAGTTCTTC
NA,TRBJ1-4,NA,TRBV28,CASSLQVEGGKLFF,TGTGCCAGCAGTTTGCAGGTCGAGGGAGGAAAACTGTTTTTT
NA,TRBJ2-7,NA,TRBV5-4,CASSRSGTGTYEQYF,TGTGCCAGCAGCCGATCCGGGACTGGAACCTACGAGCAGTACTTC
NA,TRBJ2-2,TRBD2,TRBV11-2,CASTVGLAASGELFF,TGTGCCAGCACCGTGGGACTAGCGGCTTCCGGGGAGCTGTTTTTT
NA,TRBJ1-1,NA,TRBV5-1,CASSPDPERNTEAFF,TGCGCCAGCAGCCCCGACCCCGAGAGGAACACTGAAGCTTTCTTT
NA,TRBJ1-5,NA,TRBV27,CASGRTGNSNQPQHF,TGTGCCAGCGGTCGTACGGGAAATAGCAATCAGCCCCAGCATTTT
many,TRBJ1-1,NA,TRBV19,CASSSGLNTEAFF,TGTGCCAGTAGTTCCGGATTGAACACTGAAGCTTTCTTT
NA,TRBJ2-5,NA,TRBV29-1,CSVADGSGTQYF,TGCAGCGTGGCGGACGGGTCCGGGACCCAGTACTTC
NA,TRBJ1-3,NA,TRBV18,CASSPIIGQSSGNTIYF,TGTGCCAGCTCACCGATTATTGGCCAAAGCTCTGGAAACACCATATATTTT
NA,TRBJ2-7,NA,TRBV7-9,CASSSVEWSYEQYF,TGTGCCAGCAGCTCGGTTGAATGGAGCTACGAGCAGTACTTC
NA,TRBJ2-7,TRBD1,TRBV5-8,CASSQTGGEQYF,TGTGCCAGCAGCCAAACAGGGGGCGAGCAGTACTTC
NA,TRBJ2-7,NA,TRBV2,CASRGDIYEQYF,TGTGCCAGCAGGGGGGACATCTACGAGCAGTACTTC